This T cell receptor (beta chain) is drawn from a study of radiation and T cells in renal cell carcinoma (dated by TCRdb to the early 2020s). Regarding the complete study: Samples came from a clinical trial, in which primary renal cell carcinomas received 15 Gy stereotactic body radiation therapy followed by nephrectomy 4 weeks later. In the 53 samples combined, around 3.7 million unique CDR3 nucleotide sequences were found, encoding 2,658,974 unique CDR3 amino acid sequences. In total, 53 samples underwent TCR beta sequencing: 25 or so tumors plus 27 peripheral blood samples.

V was cut back by 3 bases and J by 11 bases, leaving a gap of 11 bases between them. For CDR1 and CDR2, the germline V gene (reference sequence) lists LNHNV and YYDKDF. There are 12 amino acids in the CDR3, from cysteine to phenylalanine inclusive. Only the CDR3 DNA is retained, 36 bases long and in frame from the first base. What this sample's time point label stands for: blood 2 weeks post-SBRT. Interpreted using the paper, the treatment or condition label stands for: 15 Gy SBRT to primary tumor, nephrectomy 4 weeks later. To follow tumor-enriched clonotypes, serial peripheral blood was collected from radiation-treated patients at baseline and at 2 weeks and 4 weeks after SBRT. All patients had renal cell carcinoma with clear cell pathology. Genomic DNA for TCR sequencing was prepared using the QIAamp DNA Blood Mini Kit (Qiagen). Samples were included in the analyses only if all quality control checks were passed.

The immunoSEQ kit was used, according to the manufacturer's recommendations, to generate TCR beta libraries from genomic DNA. For library preparation, a first multiplex PCR was performed with proprietary primers, followed by a second PCR in which unique barcodes were added, and bead cleanups were performed after each round. A positive control reaction and a negative control reaction, both provided in the kit, were run with every batch of samples. The final libraries were assessed on an Agilent 4200 TapeStation D1000 ScreenTape, pooled by volume, and quantified by qPCR. Sequencing ran on an Illumina NextSeq500 with a MidOutput 150-cycle cartridge, using 156 Read1 and 15 Index1 cycles with kit custom primers. The pooled library was loaded at around 1.1 pM, and about 20% PhiX control was spiked in. Per the authors' processing: Vendor-processed data were analyzed in R, and a clonotype was defined as all T cells sharing the same CDR3 nucleotide sequence. For clone abundance analyses, frequencies were normalized to the 10,000 most abundant clones per sample. Before analysis, public T cell clones were removed, and these numbered fewer than six per sample on average. Tumor-enriched clonotypes and baseline blood-enriched clonotypes were defined as those with an abundance difference of at least 32-fold between compartments. A beta-binomial differential abundance model was used to identify clonotypes that expanded or contracted between blood time points. The Baroni-Urbani and Buser coefficient was used to measure tumor-blood repertoire similarity, and groups were compared with two-tailed Wilcoxon tests in R. What TCRdb holds here is the immuneACCESS table cut down to in-frame rearrangements. Part of the clones is not present; checked against another copy, under half of the missing clones reflect an unresolved V gene, and the others are unexplained. V, J and clone size were drawn from that table, and D and trimming were deduced from the DNA. A total of roughly 120,000 clones appear in this sample, about 81% of them only once. The leading ten clones occupy 1.5% to 2% of the sample.

The study at large found these results: In blood, the top tumor clonotypes increased from baseline to 2 weeks after radiation and then shrank by 4 weeks, which suggests a temporary expansion of tumor-resident clones. Tracking of blood repertoire dynamics stopped at about 4 weeks after treatment, with no follow-up past that point. The single-armed trial design could not address effects of radiation dose or scheduling on the TCR repertoire. No pretreatment tumor biopsies were available, so the baseline intratumoral presence of clonotypes could not be determined.

Remarks on this clone: Which antigen it targets is not known. The record has no base qualities; no much larger clone is one base away.

Sequencing used blood, obtained from a patient whose treatment included radiotherapy and nephrectomy. The receptor was derived from a woman in her sixties with renal cell carcinoma. The chain links TRBV15 with TRBJ1-3, with TRBD1 tentatively as D gene (6 bases match). CDR3 protein: CATSSHRDPIYF. The sequenced DNA: TGTGCCACCAGCAGCCACAGGGACCCCATATATTTT.